One sample yielded the 8 T cell receptor beta chains listed below, sequenced in a study of shared clonotypes between healthy human individuals. TCRdb's table, derived via immunoSEQ multiplex PCR, lists solely in-frame clones and lacks some. This table holds some 87,000 clones, 60% to 75% found once. The sequenced material came from memory CD8+ T cells sorted from blood. Subset denoted: CD45RO+ cells pooled with CCR7-negative TemRA cells. The receptors come from a man aged 30 to 45 in good health.

The CDR3 DNA reads as TGTGCCAGCAGCCCCCTCCCTTATACCGGGACTAGCGGGAGTGTTTACCAGTTCTTC. Protein: CASSPLPYTGTSGSVYQFF. This chain joins TRBV21-1 and TRBJ2-1; no check of the table's D call, TRBD2, against the DNA was made. TRBV21-1 is deemed a pseudogene. The CDR3 runs 19 residues.

The chain joins TRBV7-4 to TRBJ1-1; TRBD1 is a possible D gene (6 bases). The CDR3 contains 13 residues. Trimming left V 7 bases short and J 1 base short, with 10 bases between. CDR1 is SGHVT, CDR2 SQSDAQ, per germline. The CDR3 spells CASKGGPNTEAFF. The DNA for the CDR3 is TGTGCCAGCAAGGGGGGCCCGAACACTGAAGCTTTCTTT.

J is TRBJ2-7 and V is TRBV11-2, with 9 positions matching TRBD1. The CDR3 is 15 amino acids. Trimming took 3 bases from V and 3 from J; bases not matched to a gene: 6. The germline V gene encodes CDR1 SGHAT and CDR2 FQNNGV. CDR3 in amino acids: CASSFRDRDRYEQYF. The CDR3 coding sequence is TGTGCCAGCAGCTTCCGGGACAGGGATCGCTACGAGCAGTACTTC.

The genes are TRBV7-6 and TRBJ2-2; 8 nucleotides align to TRBD1. J was trimmed by 4 bases and V by 1 base; bases with no gene match: 8. Germline CDR1 is SGHVS and CDR2 is FNYEAQ. The CDR3 is made up of 17 amino acids. DNA for the CDR3: TGTGCCAGCAGCTTAGGCCCGGGACAGGAGATCACCGGGGAGCTGTTTTTT. This gives the protein CASSLGPGQEITGELFF.

V gene TRBV6-8 combines with J gene TRBJ2-7; 8 bases line up with TRBD1. The CDR3 consists of 15 residues. Germline V gene lookup returns CDR1 MNHGY and CDR2 SAAAGT. Trimming removed 2 bases from V and 3 bases from J; junction bases left unmatched: 6. The CDR3 reads CASSYDRGLDYEQYF. The CDR3 DNA reads as TGTGCCAGCAGTTACGACAGGGGTTTGGACTACGAGCAGTACTTC.

This clone was found a few times. This sequence joins TRBV7-9 and TRBJ2-7; no clear D. This CDR3 spans 12 amino acids. Trimming stripped 3 bases from V and 6 bases from J, with 9 bases between. Germline CDR1 SEHNR, CDR2 FQNEAQ (reference sequence). The CDR3 DNA reads as TGTGCCAGCAGCTTTTTATCGGGCGAGCAGTACTTC. Translation: CASSFLSGEQYF.

The chain combines TRBV5-4 with TRBJ2-1; tentatively, D is TRBD2 (6 bases). Germline CDR1 and CDR2: SGHNT and YYREEE (reference sequence). The V and J ends lost 2 bases and 5 bases respectively, with 11 bases between them. This CDR3 region has 14 residues. The CDR3 spells CASSFRSSDNEQFF. CDR3 coding DNA: TGTGCCAGCAGCTTTCGGTCTAGCGACAATGAGCAGTTCTTC.

The chain recombines TRBV11-1 with TRBJ2-7, with D perhaps TRBD1 (6 bases). With 2 bases removed from V and 3 bases from J, the gap between germline ends came to 17 bases. Germline-derived CDR1 and CDR2 are SGHAT and FQDESV (reference sequence). This CDR3 comprises 16 residues. CDR3: CASSLNPTGRLYEQYF. For the CDR3, the DNA is TGTGCCAGCAGCTTAAACCCGACAGGAAGGCTCTACGAGCAGTACTTC.